This T cell receptor (beta chain) is from a study of blood T cell repertoires in COVID-19. The wider study: PBMCs, B-cell-depleted T cells, or T cells were the source of the cDNA or gDNA that made up the material.

The method was immunoSEQ multiplex PCR; TCRdb's version includes in-frame clones alone and lacks a portion of them. The sample has fewer than 350,000 clones; more than 75% are singletons. This CDR3 is 15 amino acids long. Germline-derived CDR1 and CDR2 are SNHLY and FYNNEI. J gave up 1 base and V 6 bases, and 6 bases lay outside the gene matches. Self-reported history from a screening survey and questionnaire set each donor's cohort. The origin of this receptor is a woman aged 55-69 years in a cohort exposed to, infected with or recovered from COVID-19 (not recorded which). This chain uses TRBV2 with TRBJ1-1; 9 nucleotides line up with TRBD1. The sequencing sample was made of PBMCs or T cells enriched from blood (not recorded which). Written as DNA, the CDR3 is TGTGCCAGCAGAACAGGGGGCAGTCCGAACACTGAAGCTTTCTTT. Translating it yields CASRTGGSPNTEAFF.